Following are 18 T cell receptor beta chains from one sample sequenced in a study of blood T cell repertoires in COVID-19. Sequencing used immunoSEQ multiplex PCR; TCRdb keeps in-frame clones, though not all of them. The sample lists approximately 200,000 clones, less than 95% occurring once. The sequencing sample was made of peripheral blood. All receptors derive from a man aged 25 to 40 with COVID-19, enrolled during active disease.

The chain has TRBV27 and TRBJ2-2, with D possibly TRBD1 on 6 matching bases. The V gene's germline CDR1 is MNHEY and CDR2 SMNVEV (reference sequence). Trimming took off 8 bases at V and 4 bases at J, with 11 bases between the two ends. The CDR3 sequence is 13 residues long. The CDR3 loop reads CASWVGGTGELFF. The CDR3 region has the DNA TGTGCCAGCTGGGTAGGGGGCACCGGGGAGCTGTTTTTT.

The chain couples TRBV20-1 to TRBJ2-5; D may be TRBD2 (6 bases). Germline CDR1 reads DFQATT; CDR2 reads SNEGSKA (reference sequence). Between the trimmed V and J ends, which lost 3 bases and 4 bases, there was a span of 12 bases. This CDR3 spans 13 amino acids. DNA of the CDR3: TGCAGTGCTAGTGCGGCTAGCGTAGAGACCCAGTACTTC. This gives the protein CSASAASVETQYF.

The CDR3: CASSSTSGGAIDTQYF. CDR3 nucleotides: TGTGCCAGCAGTTCCACTAGCGGGGGGGCCATTGATACGCAGTATTTT. The chain joins TRBV3-1 (or the pseudogene TRBV3-2) to TRBJ2-3, with 13 bases lining up with TRBD2. Germline-derived CDR1 and CDR2 are LGHDT and YNNKEL (reference sequence). CDR3 size: 16 residues. V shed 6 bases, J shed 6 bases, and the junction held 9 bases outside the gene matches.

The rearrangement uses TRBV5-1 and TRBJ2-5; D is perhaps TRBD1 (5 bases). V was trimmed by 3 bases and J by 5 bases, leaving 11 bases between them. The germline V gene encodes CDR1 SGHRS and CDR2 YFSETQ. The CDR3 runs 13 residues. The CDR3 reads CASSSQDVETQYF. CDR3 bases: TGCGCCAGCAGCTCACAGGACGTGGAGACCCAGTACTTC.

This rearrangement joins TRBV3-1 (or the pseudogene TRBV3-2) to TRBJ2-7; TRBD1 is a possible D gene (5 bases). The germline V gene has CDR1 LGHDT and CDR2 YNNKEL (reference sequence). Between the trimmed V and J ends, which lost 0 bases and 3 bases, there was a span of 12 bases. This CDR3 is 15 amino acids long. The CDR3 sequence is CASSQDRRVGYEQYF. The CDR3 DNA reads TGTGCCAGCAGCCAAGATCGCAGGGTAGGCTACGAGCAGTACTTC.

The chain couples TRBV4-1 to TRBJ1-6; no definite D call. Germline-derived CDR1 and CDR2 are MGHRA and YSYEKL. This CDR3 spans 14 amino acids. V was pared by 1 base and J by 13 bases, with 14 bases between. The CDR3 loop reads CASSQVVRLTPLHF. In DNA, the CDR3 is TGCGCCAGCAGCCAAGTAGTCCGTTTAACGCCCCTCCACTTT.

The chain carries TRBV5-1 and TRBJ1-1, with D unclear. Germline V lookup: CDR1 SGHRS, CDR2 YFSETQ. The CDR3 spans 14 residues. V lost 0 bases and J lost 1, with 7 bases in between. The CDR3 here is CASSLVWQNTEAFF. In nucleotides, the CDR3 is TGCGCCAGCAGCTTGGTTTGGCAGAACACTGAAGCTTTCTTT.

The V call is TRBV14, the J call TRBJ1-1, with TRBD1 matching over 10 bases. The trim removed 3 bases at V and 8 bases at J, leaving 3 bases unmatched. The CDR3 spans 13 residues. Germline CDR1 reads SGHDN; CDR2 reads FVKESK. CDR3 loop: CASSHRDRGEAFF. The CDR3 nucleotides are TGTGCCAGCAGCCACCGGGACAGGGGAGAAGCTTTCTTT.

The chain uses TRBV2 and TRBJ2-1; the match to TRBD2 covers 15 bases. This CDR3 comprises 15 residues. Trimming took 5 bases from V and 10 from J; bases not matched to a gene: 6. Germline lookup yields CDR1 SNHLY and CDR2 FYNNEI. CDR3: CASSPGTSGGLEQFF. The CDR3 coding sequence is TGTGCCAGCAGTCCCGGGACTAGCGGGGGGCTAGAGCAGTTCTTC.

This rearrangement joins TRBV3-1 (or the pseudogene TRBV3-2) to TRBJ1-2, with a possible D match to TRBD1 (6 bases). The V gene's germline CDR1 is LGHDT and CDR2 YNNKEL (reference sequence). This CDR3 region has 14 residues. Trimming took off 1 base at V and 2 bases at J, with 8 bases between the two ends. CDR3 in DNA: TGTGCCAGCAGCCAAGTTGACAGGAACTATGGCTACACCTTC. Its protein product is CASSQVDRNYGYTF.

The chain combines TRBV6-5 with TRBJ1-2, with 7 bases lining up with TRBD1. CDR1 and CDR2 (germline): MNHEY, SVGAGI. The V gene end was trimmed by 10 bases and the J gene end by 7 bases; junction bases not matched to a gene: 15. The CDR3 loop spans 14 amino acids. This chain's CDR3 is CAIASREGATGYTF. CDR3 nucleotides: TGTGCCATCGCATCGCGGGAGGGGGCGACTGGCTACACCTTC.

The genes are TRBV11-2 and TRBJ1-4, with 8 nucleotides matching TRBD1. This CDR3 is built from 17 residues. V lost 0 bases and J lost 4; bases outside the gene matches: 7. CDR1 SGHAT and CDR2 FQNNGV come from the germline V gene. The CDR3 loop is CASSLDAGGQVNEKLFF. The DNA for the CDR3 is TGTGCCAGCAGCTTAGATGCAGGGGGCCAGGTTAATGAAAAACTGTTTTTT.

This clone was detected once. The V gene is TRBV19, the J gene TRBJ2-7; TRBD1 aligns across 7 bases. The CDR3 is 18 amino acids. The germline CDR1 and CDR2 sequences are LNHDA and SQIVND (reference sequence). V shed 3 bases, J shed 1 base, and the junction held 15 bases outside the gene matches. CDR3 coding DNA: TGTGCCAGTAGTATCCTGGCGGTGTTCGGGACAGAGTCCTACGAGCAGTACTTC. Protein: CASSILAVFGTESYEQYF.

The chain is built from TRBV29-1 and TRBJ1-2, with D perhaps matching TRBD1 (6 bases). CDR1 SQVTM and CDR2 ANQGSEA come from the germline V gene. The CDR3 totals 13 residues. The ends were cut back, 8 bases at V and 3 bases at J, with 16 bases in the middle. CDR3 DNA: TGCAGCACCCGCGCGGGGGCGGACTATGGCTACACCTTC. Translated, it gives CSTRAGADYGYTF.

The chain carries TRBV10-2 and TRBJ1-3; D unresolved. The V end lost 0 bases, the J end lost 2 bases, and 11 bases lay between the germline ends. CDR3 length: 16 residues. CDR1 and CDR2 (germline): WSHSY, SAAADI. In DNA form, the CDR3 reads TGCGCCAGCAGTGAGTCTCTTAGGAGTGCTGGAAACACCATATATTTT. It specifies CASSESLRSAGNTIYF.

The chain recombines TRBV5-1 with TRBJ2-7; 10 nucleotides match TRBD2. The junction had 3 bases not matched to a gene; V was cut back by 1 base and J by 5 bases. Germline V CDR1 and CDR2: SGHRS, YFSETQ. This CDR3 region has 14 residues. Written as DNA, the CDR3 is TGCGCCAGCAGCTTGACTAGCGGGGCCCACGAGCAGTACTTC. Amino acid sequence: CASSLTSGAHEQYF.

This chain connects TRBV4-1 to TRBJ2-7, with a tentative D call TRBD1 (6 bases). The CDR3 is made up of 14 amino acids. With 3 bases removed from V and 4 bases from J, the gap between germline ends came to 13 bases. Per the germline V gene, CDR1 is MGHRA and CDR2 is YSYEKL. The CDR3 nucleotides read TGCGCCAGCAGCCATAGTGGGACAAAGTACGAGCAGTACTTC. Translating gives CASSHSGTKYEQYF.

This clone was seen only once. The J gene is TRBJ2-7, the V gene TRBV6-5; a weak D match, TRBD1 (6 bases). The CDR3 covers 11 residues. Germline V CDR1 and CDR2: MNHEY, SVGAGI. V was pared by 10 bases and J by 2 bases, with 9 bases between. CDR3 sequence reads: CAIRGTYEQYF. DNA for the CDR3: TGTGCCATAAGGGGGACCTACGAGCAGTACTTC.